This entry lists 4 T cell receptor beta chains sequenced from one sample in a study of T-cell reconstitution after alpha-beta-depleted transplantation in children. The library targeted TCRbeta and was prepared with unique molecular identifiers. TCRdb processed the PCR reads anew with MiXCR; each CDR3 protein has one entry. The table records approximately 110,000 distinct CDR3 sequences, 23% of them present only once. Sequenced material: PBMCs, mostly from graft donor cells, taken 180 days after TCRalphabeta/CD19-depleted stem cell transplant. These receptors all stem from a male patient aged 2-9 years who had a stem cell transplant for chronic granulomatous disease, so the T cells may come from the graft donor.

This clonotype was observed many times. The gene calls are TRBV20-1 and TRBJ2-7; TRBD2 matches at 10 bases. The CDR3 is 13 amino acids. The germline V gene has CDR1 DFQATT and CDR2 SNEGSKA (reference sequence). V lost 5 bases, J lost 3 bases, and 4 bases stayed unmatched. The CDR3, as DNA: TGCAGTGCTCCCAGGACTAGCGGCTACGAGCAGTACTTC. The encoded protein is CSAPRTSGYEQYF.

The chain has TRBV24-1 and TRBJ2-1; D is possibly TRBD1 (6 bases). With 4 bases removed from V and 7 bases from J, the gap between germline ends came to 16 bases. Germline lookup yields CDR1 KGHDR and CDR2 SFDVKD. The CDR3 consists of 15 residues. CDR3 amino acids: CATSDFTGFGNEQFF. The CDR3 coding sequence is TGTGCCACCAGTGACTTTACAGGGTTTGGTAATGAGCAGTTCTTC.

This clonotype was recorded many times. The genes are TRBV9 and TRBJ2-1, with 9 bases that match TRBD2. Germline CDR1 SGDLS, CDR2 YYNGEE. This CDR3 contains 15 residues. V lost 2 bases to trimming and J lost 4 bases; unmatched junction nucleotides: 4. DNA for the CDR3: TGTGCCAGCAGCGTTGCGGGGGGGCCATACAATGAGCAGTTCTTC. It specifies CASSVAGGPYNEQFF. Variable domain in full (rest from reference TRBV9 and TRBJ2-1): DSGVTQTPKHLITATGQRVTLRCSPRSGDLSVYWYQQSLDQGLQFLIQYYNGEERAKGNILERFSAQQFPDLHSELNLSSLELGDSALYFCASSVAGGPYNEQFFGPGTRLTVL.

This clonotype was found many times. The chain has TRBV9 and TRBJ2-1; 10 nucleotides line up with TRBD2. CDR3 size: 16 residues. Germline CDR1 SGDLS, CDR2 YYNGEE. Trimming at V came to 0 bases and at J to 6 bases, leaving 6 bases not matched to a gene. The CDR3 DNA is TGTGCCAGCAGCGTAGCGACTAGCGGGCTCCCCAATGAGCAGTTCTTC. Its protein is CASSVATSGLPNEQFF.